The entry below describes one T cell receptor (beta chain). The PCR used 60 Vbeta and 13 Jbeta primers. Using immunoSEQ multiplex PCR, the repertoire was profiled, and TCRdb retains in-frame clones only, with some absent. The top ten hold around 1.5% of the sample, which has around 130,000 clones, over 70% seen once. The sample is drawn from a study of cytomegalovirus exposure and HLA in healthy donors. Germline loops: CDR1 SGHNT, CDR2 YYREEE (reference sequence). CDR3 length equals 14 residues. V shed 2 bases and J 5 bases; nucleotides not matched to a gene: 6. The clonotype was recovered from a woman between 18 and 29 years old in good health and CMV-seronegative. The chain has TRBV5-4 and TRBJ2-7; TRBD2 matches at 8 bases. Sequenced sample: PBMCs. CDR3 DNA sequence: TGTGCCAGCAGCTTACGGACTAGCAGCGACGAGCAGTACTTC. It yields the protein CASSLRTSSDEQYF.